This is a list of T cell receptor beta chains from one sample in a study of cytomegalovirus exposure and HLA in healthy donors. The method was immunoSEQ multiplex PCR; TCRdb's version includes in-frame clones alone and lacks a portion of them. The table lists 97,000 or so clones, roughly nine tenths of them singletons, with 3% to 4.5% in the top ten. Material: PBMCs. Receptors originate from a woman aged 25-40 years in good health and CMV-seronegative. Both conserved end residues are part of each CDR3. A D gene is named only where the DNA matches it firmly. Size values are once, few and many counts, or a class for expanded clones, and some rows have none.

v_call	clone_size	d_call	j_call	cdr3_nt	cdr3_aa
TRBV6-4	NA	NA	TRBJ2-2	TGTGCCAGCAGTGTCGAGGGTCACACCGGGGAGCTGTTTTTT	CASSVEGHTGELFF
TRBV27	NA	NA	TRBJ2-7	TGTGCCAGCAGACCGAACCGGGACAAAAATAACTACGAGCAGTACTTC	CASRPNRDKNNYEQYF
TRBV5-5	NA	NA	TRBJ2-7	TGTGCCAGCAGCAGCGGGACACTTTCCTACGAGCAGTACTTC	CASSSGTLSYEQYF
TRBV2	once	NA	TRBJ1-1	TGTGCCAGCAGTGGTCAGGCCACTGAAGCTTTCTTT	CASSGQATEAFF
TRBV7-9	NA	TRBD2	TRBJ2-1	TGTGCCAGCAGCTCTGTTAGCGGGAGGGCTTTGGATGAGCAGTTCTTC	CASSSVSGRALDEQFF
TRBV27	NA	NA	TRBJ2-1	TGTGCCAGCAGTTTTCCCGGGTTCCTCAATGAGCAGTTCTTC	CASSFPGFLNEQFF
TRBV5-4	NA	NA	TRBJ2-3	TGTGCCAGCACCCGCGAAGGCGTACTACGCACAGATACGCAGTATTTT	CASTREGVLRTDTQYF
TRBV18	NA	NA	TRBJ1-2	TGTGCCAGCTCACCTAACGCAGGGGTGCATGGCTACACCTTC	CASSPNAGVHGYTF
TRBV4-1	NA	NA	TRBJ1-4	TGCGCCAGCAGCCAAGGTGTAGAGGAAAAACTGTTTTTT	CASSQGVEEKLFF
TRBV5-1	NA	NA	TRBJ2-3	TGCGCCAGCAGCAGTGGACAGCCTTCAGATACGCAGTATTTT	CASSSGQPSDTQYF
TRBV7-2	NA	NA	TRBJ2-1	TGTGCCAGCAGCTTAAGGTGGGGAGGTGAGCAGTTCTTC	CASSLRWGGEQFF
TRBV5-1	NA	NA	TRBJ2-7	TGCGCCAGCAGCCCGGGCGGGGGAACGGGGGGCCTCTACGAGCAGTACTTC	CASSPGGGTGGLYEQYF
TRBV11-3	NA	TRBD1	TRBJ2-3	TGTGCCAGCAGCCCGGACAGGCTCACAGATACGCAGTATTTT	CASSPDRLTDTQYF
TRBV11-2	NA	TRBD2	TRBJ2-2	TGTGCCAGCAGCCCGGGAGGGCCCCTATCCGGGGAGCTGTTTTTT	CASSPGGPLSGELFF
TRBV27	medium-sized	NA	TRBJ2-3	TGTGCCAGCAGTTTGGGGCCCACAGATACGCAGTATTTT	CASSLGPTDTQYF
TRBV28	NA	TRBD1	TRBJ2-2	TGTGCCAGCAGTTGGACAGGGTGGAGCGGGGAGCTGTTTTTT	CASSWTGWSGELFF
TRBV18	NA	TRBD1	TRBJ2-7	TGTGCCAGCTCACATACCGGGACAGCAGCATTATCCTACGAGCAGTACTTC	CASSHTGTAALSYEQYF
TRBV19	NA	NA	TRBJ2-7	TGTGCCAGTAGTATCAGGCACGCCTACGAGCAGTACTTC	CASSIRHAYEQYF
TRBV7-9	NA	TRBD2	TRBJ2-7	TGTGCCAGCAGCCCCCTCAAGCGGGGGGCTTCCTACGAGCAGTACTTC	CASSPLKRGASYEQYF
TRBV19	NA	NA	TRBJ1-2	TGTGCCAGTAGTAACAGCAGAAAGGGCTACACCTTC	CASSNSRKGYTF